This T cell receptor (beta chain) was identified in a study of T cells in Graves' hyperthyroidism and ophthalmopathy. Study context: Once the initial diagnosis was made, peripheral blood was obtained before any treatment.

The V and J ends lost 4 bases and 4 bases respectively, with 11 bases between them. Germline CDR1 reads SNHLY; CDR2 reads FYNNEI. CDR3 size: 13 residues. The study excluded patients with uncontrolled infection, other autoimmune disease, pregnancy or lactation. Fresh peripheral blood, 10 ml, was the source of the PBMCs. TCR beta CDR3 region amplification was performed from RNA transcripts. The primer set for the first-round RT-PCR of the TCR CDR3 was HTBI. Each CDR3 protein gets one entry after TCRdb re-called the multiplex PCR reads with MiXCR. The repertoire holds nearly 750,000 distinct CDR3 sequences, approximately 36% seen once, with around 30% in the top ten.

This clonotype originated in a woman in her forties with Graves' hyperthyroidism. The sample taken for sequencing was blood. V usage is TRBV2 and J usage is TRBJ2-7; D is unresolved. For the CDR3, the DNA is TGTGCCAGCAGTGTGAGCCGGTTTTACGAGCAGTACTTC. This codes for CASSVSRFYEQYF.